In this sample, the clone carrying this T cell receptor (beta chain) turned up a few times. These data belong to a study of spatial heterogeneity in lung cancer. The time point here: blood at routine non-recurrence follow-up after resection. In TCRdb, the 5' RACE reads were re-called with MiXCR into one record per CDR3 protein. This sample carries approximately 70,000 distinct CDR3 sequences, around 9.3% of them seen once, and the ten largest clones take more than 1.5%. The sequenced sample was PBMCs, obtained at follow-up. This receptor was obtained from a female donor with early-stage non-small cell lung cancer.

In nucleotides, the CDR3 is TGTGCCAGCAGTTTAGCGTTCAGCCAAGAGACCCAGTACTTC. Its protein product is CASSLAFSQETQYF. The chain employs TRBV12-3 or TRBV12-4 and TRBJ2-5; D gene ambiguous. V was cut by 0 bases and J by 1 base, with 6 bases left in between. The CDR3 consists of 14 residues.